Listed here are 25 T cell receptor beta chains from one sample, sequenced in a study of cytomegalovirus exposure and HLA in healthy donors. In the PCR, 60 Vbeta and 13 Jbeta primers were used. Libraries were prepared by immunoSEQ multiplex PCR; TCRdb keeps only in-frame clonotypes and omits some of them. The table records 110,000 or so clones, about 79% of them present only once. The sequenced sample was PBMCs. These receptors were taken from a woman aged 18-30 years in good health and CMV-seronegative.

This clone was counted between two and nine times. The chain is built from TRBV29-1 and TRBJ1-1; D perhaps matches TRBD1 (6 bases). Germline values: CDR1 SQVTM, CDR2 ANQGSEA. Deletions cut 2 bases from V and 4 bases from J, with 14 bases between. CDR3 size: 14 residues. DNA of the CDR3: TGCAGCGTTGAAACAGGGAGTAGTGGCACTGAAGCTTTCTTT. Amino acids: CSVETGSSGTEAFF. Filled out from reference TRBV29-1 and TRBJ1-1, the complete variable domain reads SAVISQKPSRDICQRGTSLTIQCQVDSQVTMMFWYRQQPGQSLTLIATANQGSEATYESGFVIDKFPISRPNLTFSTLTVSNMSPEDSSIYLCSVETGSSGTEAFFGQGTRLTVV.

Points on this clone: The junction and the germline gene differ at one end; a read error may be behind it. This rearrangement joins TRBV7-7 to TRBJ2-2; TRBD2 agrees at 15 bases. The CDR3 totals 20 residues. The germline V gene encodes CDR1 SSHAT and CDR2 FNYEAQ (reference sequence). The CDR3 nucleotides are TGTGCTAGCAGCTTAGCACCACCCAGGACTAGCGGGGGGGACACCGGGGAGCTGTTTTTT. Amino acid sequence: CASSLAPPRTSGGDTGELFF. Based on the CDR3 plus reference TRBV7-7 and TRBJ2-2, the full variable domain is GAGVSQSPRYKVTKRGQDVTLRCDPISSHATLYWYQQALGQGPEFLTYFNYEAQPDKSGLPSDRFSAERPEGSISTLTIQRTEQRDSAMYRCASSLAPPRTSGGDTGELFFGEGSRLTVL.

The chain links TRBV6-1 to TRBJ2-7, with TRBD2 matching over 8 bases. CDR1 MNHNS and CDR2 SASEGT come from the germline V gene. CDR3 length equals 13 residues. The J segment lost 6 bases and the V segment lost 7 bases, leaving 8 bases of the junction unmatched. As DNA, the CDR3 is TGTGCCAGCATTCGGACTAGCCGTTTCGAGCAGTACTTC. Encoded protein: CASIRTSRFEQYF.

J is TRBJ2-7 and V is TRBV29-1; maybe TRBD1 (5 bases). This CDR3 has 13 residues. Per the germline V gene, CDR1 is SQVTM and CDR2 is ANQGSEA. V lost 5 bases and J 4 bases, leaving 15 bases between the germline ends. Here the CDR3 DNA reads TGCAGCGTTAGAATCGACAGCTATTACGAGCAGTACTTC. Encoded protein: CSVRIDSYYEQYF.

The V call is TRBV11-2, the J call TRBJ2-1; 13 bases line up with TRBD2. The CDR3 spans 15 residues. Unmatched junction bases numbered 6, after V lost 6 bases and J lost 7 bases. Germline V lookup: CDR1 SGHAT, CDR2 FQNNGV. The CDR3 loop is CASRGLAGLGNEQFF. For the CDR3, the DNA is TGTGCCAGCAGGGGACTAGCGGGGTTGGGGAATGAGCAGTTCTTC. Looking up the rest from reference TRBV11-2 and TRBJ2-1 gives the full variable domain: EAGVAQSPRYKIIEKRQSVAFWCNPISGHATLYWYQQILGQGPKLLIQFQNNGVVDDSQLPKDRFSAERLKGVDSTLKIQPAKLEDSAVYLCASRGLAGLGNEQFFGPGTRLTVL.

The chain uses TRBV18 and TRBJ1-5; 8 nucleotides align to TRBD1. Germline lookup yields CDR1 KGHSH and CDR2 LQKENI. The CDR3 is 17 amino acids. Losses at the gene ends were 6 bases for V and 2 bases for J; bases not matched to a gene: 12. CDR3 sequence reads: CASSRTGPPGGNQPQHF. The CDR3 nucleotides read TGTGCCAGCTCTCGGACAGGGCCACCTGGGGGCAATCAGCCCCAGCATTTT.

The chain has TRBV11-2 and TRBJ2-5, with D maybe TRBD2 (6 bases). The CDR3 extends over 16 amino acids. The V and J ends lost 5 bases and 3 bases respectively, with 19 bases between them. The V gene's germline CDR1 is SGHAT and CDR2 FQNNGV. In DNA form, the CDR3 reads TGTGCCAGCAGCACCTTCCAGGCGGGATGGGAAGAGACCCAGTACTTC. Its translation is CASSTFQAGWEETQYF.

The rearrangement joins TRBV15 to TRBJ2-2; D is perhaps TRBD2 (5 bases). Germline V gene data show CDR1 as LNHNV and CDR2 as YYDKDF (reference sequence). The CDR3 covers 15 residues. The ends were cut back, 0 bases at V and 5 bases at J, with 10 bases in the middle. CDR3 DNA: TGTGCCACCAGCAGAGAAGGGAGAGGAACCGGGGAGCTGTTTTTT. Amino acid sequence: CATSREGRGTGELFF.

CDR3 coding DNA: TGTGCCAGCAGTGAAGGGACAGGGAACACTGAAGCTTTCTTT. Its translation: CASSEGTGNTEAFF. V gene TRBV6-5 combines with J gene TRBJ1-1; 8 positions match TRBD1. The trim removed 5 bases at V and 1 base at J, leaving 3 bases unmatched. The V gene's germline CDR1 is MNHEY and CDR2 SVGAGI. This CDR3 has 14 amino acids.

The DNA for the CDR3 is TGTGCCAGCAGGCGCGGACAGATCGCTAATGAAAAACTGTTTTTT. This translates into CASRRGQIANEKLFF. The gene calls are TRBV27 and TRBJ1-4; D might be TRBD1 (6 bases). V dropped 6 bases and J dropped 3 bases, with 14 bases sitting between them. Per germline, CDR1 MNHEY and CDR2 SMNVEV (reference sequence). This CDR3 spans 15 amino acids.

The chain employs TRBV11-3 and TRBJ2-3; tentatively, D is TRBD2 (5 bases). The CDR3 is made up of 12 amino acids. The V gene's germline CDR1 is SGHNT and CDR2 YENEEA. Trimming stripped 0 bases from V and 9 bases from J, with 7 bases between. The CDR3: CASSLETGTQYF. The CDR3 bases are TGTGCCAGCAGCTTAGAAACGGGGACGCAGTATTTT.

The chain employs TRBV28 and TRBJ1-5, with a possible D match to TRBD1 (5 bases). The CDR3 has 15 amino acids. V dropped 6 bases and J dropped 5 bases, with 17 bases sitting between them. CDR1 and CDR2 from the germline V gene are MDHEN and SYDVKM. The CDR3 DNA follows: TGTGCCAGCAGCCGACTCCGGGGACTGGATCAGCCCCAGCATTTT. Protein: CASSRLRGLDQPQHF.

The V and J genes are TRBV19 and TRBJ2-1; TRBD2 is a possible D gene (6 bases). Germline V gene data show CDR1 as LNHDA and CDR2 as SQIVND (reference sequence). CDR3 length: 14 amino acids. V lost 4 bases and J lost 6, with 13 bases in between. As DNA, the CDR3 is TGTGCCAGTAGTAGGGGAAGGGACTTCAATGAGCAGTTCTTC. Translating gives CASSRGRDFNEQFF.

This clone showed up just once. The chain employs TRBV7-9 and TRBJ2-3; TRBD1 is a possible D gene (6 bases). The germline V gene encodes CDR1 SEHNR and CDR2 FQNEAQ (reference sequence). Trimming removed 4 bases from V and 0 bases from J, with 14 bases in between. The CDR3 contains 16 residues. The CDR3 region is CASSSQGTTSTDTQYF. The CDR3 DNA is TGTGCCAGCAGCTCCCAAGGGACAACAAGCACAGATACGCAGTATTTT.

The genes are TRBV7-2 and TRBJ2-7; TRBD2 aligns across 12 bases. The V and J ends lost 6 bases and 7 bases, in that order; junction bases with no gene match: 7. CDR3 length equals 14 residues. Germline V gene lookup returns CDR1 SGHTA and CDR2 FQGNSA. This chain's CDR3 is CASRASGRVREQYF. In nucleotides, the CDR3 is TGTGCCAGCAGGGCTAGCGGGAGGGTGAGGGAGCAGTACTTC.

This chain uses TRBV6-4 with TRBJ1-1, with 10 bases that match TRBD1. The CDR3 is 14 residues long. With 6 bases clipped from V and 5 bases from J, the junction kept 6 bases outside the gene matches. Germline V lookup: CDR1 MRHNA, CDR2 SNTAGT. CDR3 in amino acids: CASRGGQGETEAFF. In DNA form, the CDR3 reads TGTGCCAGCAGGGGAGGACAGGGGGAGACTGAAGCTTTCTTT.

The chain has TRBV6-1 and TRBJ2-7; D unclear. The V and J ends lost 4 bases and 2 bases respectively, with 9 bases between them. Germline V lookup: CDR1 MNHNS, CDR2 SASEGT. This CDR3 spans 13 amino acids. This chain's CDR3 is CASSGQKPYEQYF. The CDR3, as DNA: TGTGCCAGCAGTGGCCAAAAGCCCTACGAGCAGTACTTC.

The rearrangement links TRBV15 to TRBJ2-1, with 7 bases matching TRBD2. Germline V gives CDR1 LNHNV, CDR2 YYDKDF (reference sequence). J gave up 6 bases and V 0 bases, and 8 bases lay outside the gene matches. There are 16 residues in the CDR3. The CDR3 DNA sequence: TGTGCCACCAGCAGAGATCCAACGGGAGGTTCCAATGAGCAGTTCTTC. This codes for CATSRDPTGGSNEQFF.

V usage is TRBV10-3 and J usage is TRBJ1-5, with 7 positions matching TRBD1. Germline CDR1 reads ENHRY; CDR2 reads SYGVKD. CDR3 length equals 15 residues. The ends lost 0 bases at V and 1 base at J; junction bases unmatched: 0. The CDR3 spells CAISESGGSNQPQHF. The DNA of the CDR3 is TGTGCCATCAGTGAGTCAGGGGGCAGCAATCAGCCCCAGCATTTT.

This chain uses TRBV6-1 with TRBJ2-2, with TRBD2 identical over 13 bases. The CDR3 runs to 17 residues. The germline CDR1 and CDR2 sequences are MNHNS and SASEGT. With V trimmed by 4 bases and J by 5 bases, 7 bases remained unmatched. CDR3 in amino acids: CASSVLAGGSSTGELFF. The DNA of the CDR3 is TGTGCCAGCAGTGTACTAGCGGGAGGGTCATCAACCGGGGAGCTGTTTTTT.

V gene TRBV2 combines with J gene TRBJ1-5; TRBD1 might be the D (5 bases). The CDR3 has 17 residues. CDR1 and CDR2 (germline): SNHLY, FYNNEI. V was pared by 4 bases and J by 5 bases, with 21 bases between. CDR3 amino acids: CASSVTWSGGADQPQHF. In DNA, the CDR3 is TGTGCCAGCAGTGTTACATGGAGTGGCGGGGCCGATCAGCCCCAGCATTTT.

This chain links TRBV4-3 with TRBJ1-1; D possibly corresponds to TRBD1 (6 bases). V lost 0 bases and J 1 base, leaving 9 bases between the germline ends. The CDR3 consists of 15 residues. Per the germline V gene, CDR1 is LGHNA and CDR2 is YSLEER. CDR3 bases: TGCGCCAGCAGCCAAGATGAGGGGGAGAACACTGAAGCTTTCTTT. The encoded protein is CASSQDEGENTEAFF.

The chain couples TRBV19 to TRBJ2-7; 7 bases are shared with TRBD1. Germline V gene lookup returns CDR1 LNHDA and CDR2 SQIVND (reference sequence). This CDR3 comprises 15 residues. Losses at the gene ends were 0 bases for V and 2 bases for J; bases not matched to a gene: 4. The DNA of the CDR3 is TGTGCCAGTAGTATAGACCGACAGGGCCCCTACGAGCAGTACTTC. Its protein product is CASSIDRQGPYEQYF.

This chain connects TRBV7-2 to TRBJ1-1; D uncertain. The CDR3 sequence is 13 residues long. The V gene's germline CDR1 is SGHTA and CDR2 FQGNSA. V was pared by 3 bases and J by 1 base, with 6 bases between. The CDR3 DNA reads TGTGCCAGCAGCTTCGAGGAGAACACTGAAGCTTTCTTT. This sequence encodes CASSFEENTEAFF.

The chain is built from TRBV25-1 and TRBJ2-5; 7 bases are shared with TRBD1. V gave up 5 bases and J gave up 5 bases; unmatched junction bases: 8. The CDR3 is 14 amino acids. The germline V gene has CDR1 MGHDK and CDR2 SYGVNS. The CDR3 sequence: CASSFQGVRETQYF. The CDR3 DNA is TGTGCCAGCAGTTTCCAGGGGGTACGGGAGACCCAGTACTTC.